This TCR beta chain was found in a study of T cells in localized non-small cell lung cancer. The study's findings and limits: A median of roughly 57 clones ranked among the top 100 in tumor appeared in adjacent lung. Greater T cell density in blood accompanied longer overall survival. It was uninvolved adjacent lung that showed the highest T cell clonality, exceeding tumor. It remains possible that heterogeneity exists, since only one tumor region was sequenced.

Sequencing used immunoSEQ multiplex PCR; TCRdb keeps in-frame clones, though not all of them. This table holds about 21,000 clones, approximately 84% found once. Points on this clone: The antigen remains undetermined.

This clonotype was obtained from a man between 40 and 70 years old with stage I lung adenocarcinoma. The sequences come from peripheral blood, collected before any cancer treatment.

CDR3 in DNA: TGTGCCAGCAGCGAGGGAAATGAGCAGTTCTTC. It translates to CASSEGNEQFF. V gene TRBV28 combines with J gene TRBJ2-1, with D tentatively TRBD2 (5 bases). V lost 6 bases and J lost 7, with 7 bases in between. The CDR3 loop spans 11 amino acids. The germline gives CDR1 MDHEN, CDR2 SYDVKM.